Listed below are T cell receptor beta chains from one sample, sequenced in a study of cytomegalovirus exposure and HLA in healthy donors. Sequencing used immunoSEQ multiplex PCR; TCRdb keeps in-frame clones, though not all of them. The sample consists of under 250,000 clones, about 83% of them appearing once. Sequencing was performed on PBMCs. Source of these receptors: a human donor in good health. Both conserved end residues are part of each CDR3. Each record gives: D gene, clone size, J gene, V gene, CDR3 protein, CDR3 DNA. The D gene is left open where the match is weak. For some rows the clone size is stated as once, few or many, or as a class when expanded; others skip it.

D: .
size: .
J: TRBJ2-2
V: TRBV9
CDR3: CASSVTGGTGELFF
DNA: TGTGCCAGCAGCGTAACCGGCGGGACCGGGGAGCTGTTTTTT

D: .
size: .
J: TRBJ2-7
V: TRBV19
CDR3: CASSTSYDGAFYEQYF
DNA: TGTGCCAGTAGTACTTCCTATGACGGAGCTTTCTACGAGCAGTACTTC

D: TRBD2
size: .
J: TRBJ2-3
V: TRBV27
CDR3: CASSFFKATSGRTDTQYF
DNA: TGTGCCAGCAGTTTCTTTAAAGCGACCAGCGGGAGGACAGATACGCAGTATTTT

D: .
size: .
J: TRBJ2-2
V: TRBV7-3
CDR3: CASSSATSPGTRELFF
DNA: TGTGCCAGCAGCTCGGCTACTAGCCCCGGTACCCGGGAGCTGTTTTTT

D: .
size: once
J: TRBJ2-2
V: TRBV7-9
CDR3: CASSLPGITGELFF
DNA: TGTGCCAGCAGCTTACCGGGAATCACCGGGGAGCTGTTTTTT

D: TRBD1
size: .
J: TRBJ1-3
V: TRBV19
CDR3: CASSTGGFSGNTIYF
DNA: TGTGCCAGTAGTACAGGGGGATTTTCTGGAAACACCATATATTTT

D: .
size: .
J: TRBJ2-3
V: TRBV7-8
CDR3: CASSMKRTGGSQYF
DNA: TGTGCCAGCAGCATGAAGAGGACTGGGGGCTCGCAGTATTTT

D: TRBD2
size: .
J: TRBJ2-3
V: TRBV5-4
CDR3: CASSLELAGVGGGRDTQYF
DNA: TGTGCCAGCAGCTTGGAATTGGCGGGAGTAGGTGGCGGTAGAGATACGCAGTATTTT

D: TRBD2
size: .
J: TRBJ2-1
V: TRBV29-1
CDR3: CSVRLAGYNEQFF
DNA: TGCAGCGTCCGACTAGCGGGATACAATGAGCAGTTCTTC

D: .
size: .
J: TRBJ1-1
V: TRBV6-5
CDR3: CASSHDRQGTEAFF
DNA: TGTGCCAGCAGTCACGACAGGCAAGGCACTGAAGCTTTCTTT

D: TRBD2
size: .
J: TRBJ2-1
V: TRBV11-2
CDR3: CASSSRPLTSGSYNEQFF
DNA: TGTGCCAGCAGCTCCCGCCCCCTTACTAGCGGTTCCTACAATGAGCAGTTCTTC

D: TRBD2
size: once
J: TRBJ2-1
V: TRBV7-2
CDR3: CASSPLAGRYNEQFF
DNA: TGTGCCAGCAGTCCACTAGCGGGACGCTACAATGAGCAGTTCTTC

D: TRBD2
size: .
J: TRBJ2-7
V: TRBV4-2
CDR3: CASSQPKTSGWSEQYF
DNA: TGTGCCAGCAGCCAACCGAAGACTAGCGGGTGGAGCGAGCAGTACTTC

D: TRBD1
size: .
J: TRBJ1-1
V: TRBV4-2
CDR3: CASSQDMMVTGLIAAEAFF
DNA: TGTGCCAGCAGCCAAGATATGATGGTGACAGGGCTAATCGCGGCTGAAGCTTTCTTT

D: TRBD2
size: .
J: TRBJ2-1
V: TRBV5-5
CDR3: CASSWGTSGSISVNEQFF
DNA: TGTGCCAGCAGCTGGGGGACTAGCGGGAGTATTTCGGTCAATGAGCAGTTCTTC

D: .
size: .
J: TRBJ1-5
V: TRBV7-5
CDR3: CARSWPGTGETIRNQPQHF
DNA: TGTGCCAGAAGCTGGCCTGGGACAGGGGAAACTATCCGCAATCAGCCCCAGCATTTT

D: .
size: .
J: TRBJ1-5
V: TRBV10-3
CDR3: CAISRDYQNQPQHF
DNA: TGTGCCATCAGTCGGGACTACCAGAATCAGCCCCAGCATTTT

D: TRBD2
size: once
J: TRBJ2-1
V: TRBV27
CDR3: CASSLYTSGYNEQFF
DNA: TGTGCCAGCAGTTTATACACTAGCGGATACAATGAGCAGTTCTTC

D: .
size: .
J: TRBJ1-1
V: TRBV5-1
CDR3: CASSWGGQGLGEAFF
DNA: TGCGCCAGCAGTTGGGGGGGGCAGGGCCTCGGTGAAGCTTTCTTT

D: TRBD2
size: .
J: TRBJ2-7
V: TRBV5-1
CDR3: CASSLGLAGRVYEQYF
DNA: TGCGCCAGCAGCTTGGGCCTAGCGGGAAGGGTGTACGAGCAGTACTTC

D: TRBD1
size: .
J: TRBJ1-1
V: TRBV6-5
CDR3: CASRPGGSTEAFF
DNA: TGTGCCAGCAGACCAGGGGGGAGCACTGAAGCTTTCTTT

D: TRBD1
size: .
J: TRBJ2-2
V: TRBV10-3
CDR3: CAIRDRSGTGELFF
DNA: TGTGCCATCAGGGACAGGTCGGGCACCGGGGAGCTGTTTTTT

D: .
size: .
J: TRBJ2-3
V: TRBV9
CDR3: CASSLRTGADTQYF
DNA: TGTGCCAGCAGCTTACGGACTGGGGCAGATACGCAGTATTTT

D: TRBD1
size: few
J: TRBJ2-7
V: TRBV6-1
CDR3: CASSITGDTYEQYF
DNA: TGTGCCAGCAGTATAACAGGGGACACCTACGAGCAGTACTTC

D: .
size: .
J: TRBJ2-5
V: TRBV5-1
CDR3: CASSRDKTQETQYF
DNA: TGCGCCAGCAGCCGTGACAAGACCCAAGAGACCCAGTACTTC

D: .
size: .
J: TRBJ1-1
V: TRBV7-9
CDR3: CASSLVWADPRGAFF
DNA: TGTGCCAGCAGCTTAGTGTGGGCGGACCCCCGCGGGGCTTTCTTT

D: TRBD2
size: .
J: TRBJ2-7
V: TRBV7-2
CDR3: CASSLYGGGEQYF
DNA: TGTGCCAGCAGCTTATACGGGGGGGGCGAGCAGTACTTC

D: TRBD2
size: .
J: TRBJ2-7
V: TRBV10-3
CDR3: CAISDGGGKSYEQYF
DNA: TGTGCCATCAGTGACGGGGGGGGGAAATCCTACGAGCAGTACTTC